This TCR beta chain was recovered during a study of blood T cell repertoires in COVID-19. Study-wide context: Samples taken during acute and convalescent COVID-19 were collected in the United States, Italy and Spain. From T cells, B-cell-depleted T cells, or PBMCs came the material, which was cDNA or gDNA.

The CDR3 is 15 residues long. Germline V gives CDR1 KGHSH, CDR2 LQKENI. The trim removed 3 bases at V and 10 bases at J, leaving 9 bases unmatched. Generated by immunoSEQ multiplex PCR, the TCRdb table keeps only in-frame clones and is missing some. This table has fewer than 90,000 clones, about four fifths appearing once. This sequence joins TRBV18 and TRBJ2-1; 10 positions agree with TRBD2. Input material: peripheral blood. This TCR came from a man in his fifties or sixties with COVID-19, enrolled during active disease. CDR3 sequence: CASSPSTSGHREQFF. The CDR3 DNA reads as TGTGCCAGCTCACCCTCGACTAGCGGGCACAGGGAGCAGTTCTTC.